These 15 T cell receptor beta chains share one sample of origin, sequenced in a study of vaccination and CD4 T cells after COVID-19. The treatment denotes: roughly 11-day PBMC culture with coronavirus spike peptide pools or control peptides (ViraFEST assay). Which antigens these TCRs recognize remains unknown. Once obtained from cultured CD4+ T cells, the DNA was sequenced using the Oncomine TCR Beta short-read assay. TCRdb itself ran the PCR reads through MiXCR, one entry per CDR3 protein. The sample lists under 4,000 distinct CDR3 sequences; around 15% were seen once. Input material: CD4+ T cells from blood, cultured in vitro. These receptors came from a human donor who had recovered from COVID-19.

By its share, this clonotype is medium-sized. The CDR3 DNA sequence: TGTGCCAGCAGCTTAGCGGAGGGCTTATCCTACGAGCAGTACTTC. Its protein is CASSLAEGLSYEQYF. The chain links TRBV7-8 to TRBJ2-7; TRBD2 is a possible D gene (6 bases). The CDR3 loop spans 15 amino acids. V dropped 0 bases and J dropped 1 base, with 10 bases sitting between them. Germline CDR1 SGHVS, CDR2 FQNEAQ.

The chain combines TRBV10-3 with TRBJ2-7, with D tentatively TRBD1 or TRBD2 (6 bases each). This CDR3 is built from 18 residues. CDR1 ENHRY and CDR2 SYGVKD come from the germline V gene. V lost 6 bases, J lost 7 bases, and 31 bases lay in between. The CDR3 sequence: CAIRGGQGSSAGLEEQYF. The CDR3 nucleotides read TGTGCCATCAGGGGGGGTCAGGGGTCTTCCGCCGGGTTGGAAGAGCAGTACTTC.

Only a few counts were recorded for this clonotype. The chain couples TRBV18 to TRBJ1-1; D not certain. The germline V gene encodes CDR1 KGHSH and CDR2 LQKENI. The CDR3 is made up of 13 amino acids. V was shortened by 6 bases and J by 7 bases, with 15 bases between the two germline ends. The CDR3 DNA reads as TGTGCCAGCTCCCAAGACCCTAAGGGTGAAGCTTTCTTT. As protein: CASSQDPKGEAFF.

This clonotype was found once. The genes are TRBV4-1 and TRBJ2-5; 7 positions agree with TRBD2. V was pared by 0 bases and J by 4 bases, with 5 bases of the junction left unmatched. Germline CDR1 MGHRA, CDR2 YSYEKL. The CDR3 totals 15 residues. CDR3 loop: CASSQDGGGGETQYF. For the CDR3, the DNA is TGCGCCAGCAGCCAAGATGGGGGGGGAGGAGAGACCCAGTACTTC.

This clonotype came up a few times. The chain has TRBV5-5 and TRBJ2-2; D not resolved. Trimming took off 2 bases at V and 7 bases at J, with 9 bases between the two ends. Germline CDR1 SGHKS, CDR2 YYEKEE (reference sequence). There are 13 residues in the CDR3. CDR3 nucleotides: TGTGCCAGCAGCTTAACGGTGGGCGGGGAGCTGTTTTTT. It yields the protein CASSLTVGGELFF.

The rearrangement uses TRBV6-1 and TRBJ2-1, with 7 bases aligning to TRBD1. Trimming took 8 bases from V and 0 from J; bases not matched to a gene: 4. The germline gives CDR1 MNHNS, CDR2 SASEGT. This CDR3 is 14 amino acids long. The CDR3 is CASLRGLSYNEQFF. The CDR3 nucleotides are TGTGCCAGCCTGAGGGGGCTCTCCTACAATGAGCAGTTCTTC.

By its share, this clonotype is medium-sized. The chain has TRBV2 and TRBJ1-4; D is possibly TRBD1 (6 bases). CDR3 length: 14 amino acids. Per germline, CDR1 SNHLY and CDR2 FYNNEI. V lost 8 bases, J lost 7 bases, and 17 bases lay in between. The CDR3 loop is CASLDGGVSEKLFF. Here the CDR3 DNA reads TGTGCCAGCTTAGATGGGGGCGTGAGTGAAAAACTGTTTTTT.

The V and J genes are TRBV30 and TRBJ1-3, with D tentatively TRBD1 (6 bases). The CDR3 has 16 amino acids. CDR1 GTSNPN and CDR2 SVGIG come from the germline V gene (reference sequence). V was clipped by 5 bases and J by 4 bases, with 21 bases between them. The CDR3 bases are TGTGCCTGGGGGCCCGGGACGGGGGGCTCCGGAAACACCATATATTTT. Translation gives CAWGPGTGGSGNTIYF.

In this sample, this clonotype turned up a few times. The CDR3 loop reads CSASRTSGGLQFF. CDR3 sequence (DNA): TGCAGTGCTTCTAGGACTAGCGGGGGGTTACAGTTCTTC. The chain joins TRBV20-1 to TRBJ2-1; 14 bases match TRBD2. J gave up 13 bases and V 5 bases, and 7 bases lay outside the gene matches. The CDR3 covers 13 residues. Germline CDR1 and CDR2: DFQATT and SNEGSKA (reference sequence).

The chain links TRBV6-2 or TRBV6-3 to TRBJ2-4; 7 nucleotides agree with TRBD2. Germline V gives CDR1 MNHEY, CDR2 SVGEGT. This CDR3 spans 15 amino acids. V lost 6 bases, J lost 3 bases, and 8 bases stayed unmatched. The CDR3 nucleotides are TGTGCCAGCAGCCCCGGACTAGGGGACAAAAACATTCAGTACTTC. As protein: CASSPGLGDKNIQYF.

This rearrangement joins TRBV5-4 to TRBJ2-3; 7 nucleotides agree with TRBD2. Trimming at V came to 4 bases and at J to 5 bases, leaving 4 bases not matched to a gene. CDR1 is SGHNT and CDR2 is YYREEE in the germline V gene (reference sequence). This CDR3 has 13 amino acids. The CDR3 DNA follows: TGTGCCAGCAGCGGGGGGGGGAAAGATACGCAGTATTTT. It specifies CASSGGGKDTQYF. Supplemented by reference TRBV5-4 and TRBJ2-3, the full variable domain reads ETGVTQSPTHLIKTRGQQVTLRCSSQSGHNTVSWYQQALGQGPQFIFQYYREEENGRGNFPPRFSGLQFPNYSSELNVNALELDDSALYLCASSGGGKDTQYFGPGTRLTVL.

This clonotype has only a few counts. The chain couples TRBV12-3 or TRBV12-4 to TRBJ2-1; D is possibly TRBD1 or TRBD2 (5 bases each). The CDR3 loop spans 13 amino acids. V was trimmed by 1 base and J by 15 bases, leaving 16 bases between them. The DNA of the CDR3 is TGTGCCAGCAGTTTAGAGTGGGGGACCTTTCGGTTCTTC. It encodes CASSLEWGTFRFF.

This clonotype was counted between two and nine times. This chain joins TRBV2 and TRBJ1-2, with a weak D call TRBD1 (6 bases). CDR1 and CDR2 (germline): SNHLY, FYNNEI. The V and J ends lost 4 bases and 3 bases respectively, with 9 bases between them. The CDR3 is 13 amino acids. CDR3 sequence reads: CASSGTGHYGYTF. The CDR3 coding sequence is TGTGCCAGCAGTGGAACAGGGCACTATGGCTACACCTTC.

This clonotype was observed a handful of times. The chain recombines TRBV12-3 or TRBV12-4 with TRBJ1-1, with D unclear. V was trimmed by 3 bases and J by 4 bases, leaving 9 bases between them. The CDR3 has 13 residues. Here the CDR3 reads CASSLGGSTEAFF. DNA for the CDR3: TGTGCCAGCAGTTTGGGAGGCTCCACTGAAGCTTTCTTT.

The chain has TRBV5-4 and TRBJ1-2; the match to TRBD1 covers 8 bases. The CDR3 covers 13 residues. V was pared by 6 bases and J by 6 bases, with 7 bases of the junction left unmatched. Germline CDR1 reads SGHNT; CDR2 reads YYREEE (reference sequence). The CDR3 spells CASNNRGIDGYTF. The CDR3 DNA reads TGTGCCAGCAATAACAGGGGGATTGATGGCTACACCTTC.